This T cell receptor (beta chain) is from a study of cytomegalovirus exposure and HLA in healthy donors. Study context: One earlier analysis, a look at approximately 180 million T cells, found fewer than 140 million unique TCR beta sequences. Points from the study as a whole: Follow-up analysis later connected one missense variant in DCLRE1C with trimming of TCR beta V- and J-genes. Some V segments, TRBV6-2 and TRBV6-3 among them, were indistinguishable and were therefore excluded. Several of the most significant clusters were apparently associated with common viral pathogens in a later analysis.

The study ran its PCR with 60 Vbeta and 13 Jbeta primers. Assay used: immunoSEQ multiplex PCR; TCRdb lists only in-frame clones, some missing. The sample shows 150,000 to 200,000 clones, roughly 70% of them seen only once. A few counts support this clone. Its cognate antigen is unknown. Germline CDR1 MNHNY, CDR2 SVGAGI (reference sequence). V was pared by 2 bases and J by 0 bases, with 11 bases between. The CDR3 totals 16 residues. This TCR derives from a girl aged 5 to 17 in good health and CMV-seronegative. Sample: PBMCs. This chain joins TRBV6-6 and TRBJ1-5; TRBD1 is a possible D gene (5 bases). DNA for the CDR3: TGTGCCAGCAGTTACGGGGGGGGATCTAGCAATCAGCCCCAGCATTTT. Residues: CASSYGGGSSNQPQHF.